This is a list of T cell receptor beta chains from one sample in a study of long-term antiretroviral therapy in people with HIV. Clones were read by immunoSEQ multiplex PCR, and TCRdb kept only the in-frame ones, dropping some. The profile shows under 45,000 clones, around 94% of them singletons. The sequenced sample was unsorted PBMCs, obtained more than 5 years after starting antiretroviral therapy. The receptors were sampled from a woman in her forties or fifties with HIV. Each CDR3 is given with its conserved first and last residue. The D gene is left open where the match is weak. Expanded clones are given a class, and other clones once, few, many or no size at all.

TRBV10-1	TRBJ2-1	-	-	TGCGCCAGCAGTGGGGCCTCTAGCCGTCATGAGCAGTTCTTC	CASSGASSRHEQFF
TRBV15	TRBJ2-1	TRBD1	-	TGTGCCACCAGCAGAAATCGACAGGGGGCCATCAATGAGCAGTTCTTC	CATSRNRQGAINEQFF
TRBV19	TRBJ1-1	-	-	TGTGCCAGTAGTATAAGGGGAGGAGGGGCTGAAGCTTTCTTT	CASSIRGGGAEAFF
TRBV7-9	TRBJ1-5	TRBD1	-	TGTGCCAGCAGCGGGCGGACAGGGCCAGGTCAGCCCCAGCATTTT	CASSGRTGPGQPQHF
TRBV5-5	TRBJ2-7	-	once	TGTGCCAGCAGCTTGGGCGCAGTGAGCTACGAGCAGTACTTC	CASSLGAVSYEQYF
TRBV7-7	TRBJ1-1	-	-	TGTGCTAGCAGCTTGACAGTTAACACTGAAGCTTTCTTT	CASSLTVNTEAFF
TRBV13	TRBJ1-2	TRBD1	few	TGTGCCAGCAGCTCGCGTGTGGACAGGGGGCTACCGGTCGACGGCTACACCTTC	CASSSRVDRGLPVDGYTF
TRBV7-7	TRBJ2-5	-	-	TGTGCTAGCAGCTTAGGGGGGACAGCCCAAGAGACCCAGTACTTC	CASSLGGTAQETQYF
TRBV5-4	TRBJ1-2	-	-	TGTGCCAGCAGCTTGGTCGGGGGGCGCGTTGGCTACACCTTC	CASSLVGGRVGYTF
TRBV4-1	TRBJ1-2	-	-	TGCGCCAGCAGCCAAGATCGGGCCAGGGGAAGAAATGGCTACACCTTC	CASSQDRARGRNGYTF
TRBV5-1	TRBJ2-5	-	-	TGCGCCAGCAGCTTGGGACACCCGTCGGTAGAGACCCAGTACTTC	CASSLGHPSVETQYF
TRBV19	TRBJ2-1	TRBD2	-	TGTGCCAGTAGTATCTCGGGGGGGGCCAGTATTGAGCAGTTCTTC	CASSISGGASIEQFF
TRBV4-3	TRBJ1-4	-	-	TGCGCCAGCAGCCAAGTTGACAGTCTCTTGGGGGCTAATGAAAAACTGTTTTTT	CASSQVDSLLGANEKLFF
TRBV5-6	TRBJ2-1	-	once	TGTGCCAGCAGCTTCGGCCCCGGGGATGGGGATGAGCAGTTCTTC	CASSFGPGDGDEQFF
TRBV4-3	TRBJ1-2	-	-	TGCGCCAGCAGCCAAGATCGGACGGCTCCGGCTAACTATGGCTACACCTTC	CASSQDRTAPANYGYTF
TRBV11-2	TRBJ2-3	TRBD1	-	TGTGCCAGCAGCGCCGGGACAGGGGCAGATACGCAGTATTTT	CASSAGTGADTQYF
TRBV6-5	TRBJ1-3	-	-	TGTGCCAGCCAGGAGCGCTACTCTGGAAACACCATATATTTT	CASQERYSGNTIYF
TRBV5-1	TRBJ2-2	-	-	TGCGCCAGCAGCTTGGAGGCCGGGGGGAACACCGGGGAGCTGTTTTTT	CASSLEAGGNTGELFF
TRBV4-2	TRBJ1-2	-	few	TGTGCCAGCAGCCTACTCGACAGTGGAGATGGCTACACCTTC	CASSLLDSGDGYTF
TRBV2	TRBJ2-7	TRBD1	-	TGTGCCAGCAATGGGGACAGGACGATCTACGAGCAGTACTTC	CASNGDRTIYEQYF
TRBV4-2	TRBJ2-1	TRBD2	-	TGTGCCAGCAGCCAAGAGGTTACGGCGGGGGGGCACTACAATGAGCAGTTCTTC	CASSQEVTAGGHYNEQFF
TRBV7-2	TRBJ2-1	-	-	TGTGCCAGCAGCTTCGACAGCCAGAGTTACAATGAGCAGTTCTTC	CASSFDSQSYNEQFF
TRBV4-2	TRBJ1-4	-	once	TGTGCCAGCAGCCAAGGGTTCTTACAGCGGGAAAAACTGTTTTTT	CASSQGFLQREKLFF
TRBV19	TRBJ1-1	-	-	TGTGCCAGTAGTATAGATCGCCGCGGAAACACTGAAGCTTTCTTT	CASSIDRRGNTEAFF
TRBV7-9	TRBJ1-1	TRBD1	-	TGTGCAGGGTCCCCTGGGACAGGGGGTCCTAACACTGAAGCTTTCTTT	CAGSPGTGGPNTEAFF
TRBV5-6	TRBJ1-1	TRBD1	-	TGTGCCAGCAGGAGGACAGGGCTGAGCACTGAAGCTTTCTTT	CASRRTGLSTEAFF
TRBV6-5	TRBJ2-7	-	-	TGTGCCAGCAGTCAGTATAAGGGTTACGAGCAGTACTTC	CASSQYKGYEQYF
TRBV30	TRBJ1-5	-	once	TGTGCCTGGAGGACCCTGGACGGCTTATACAATCAGCCCCAGCATTTT	CAWRTLDGLYNQPQHF
TRBV19	TRBJ2-2	-	-	TGTGCCAGTAGAAACACCGGGGAGCTGTTTTTT	CASRNTGELFF
TRBV19	TRBJ2-2	TRBD2	-	TGTGCCAGTAGTATAGGTTTCCTAGCGGGGTCCACCGGGGAGCTGTTTTTT	CASSIGFLAGSTGELFF
TRBV6-5	TRBJ2-7	-	-	TGTGCCAGCAGTTTAGGTTTATCCCTTTCCTACGAGCAGTACTTC	CASSLGLSLSYEQYF